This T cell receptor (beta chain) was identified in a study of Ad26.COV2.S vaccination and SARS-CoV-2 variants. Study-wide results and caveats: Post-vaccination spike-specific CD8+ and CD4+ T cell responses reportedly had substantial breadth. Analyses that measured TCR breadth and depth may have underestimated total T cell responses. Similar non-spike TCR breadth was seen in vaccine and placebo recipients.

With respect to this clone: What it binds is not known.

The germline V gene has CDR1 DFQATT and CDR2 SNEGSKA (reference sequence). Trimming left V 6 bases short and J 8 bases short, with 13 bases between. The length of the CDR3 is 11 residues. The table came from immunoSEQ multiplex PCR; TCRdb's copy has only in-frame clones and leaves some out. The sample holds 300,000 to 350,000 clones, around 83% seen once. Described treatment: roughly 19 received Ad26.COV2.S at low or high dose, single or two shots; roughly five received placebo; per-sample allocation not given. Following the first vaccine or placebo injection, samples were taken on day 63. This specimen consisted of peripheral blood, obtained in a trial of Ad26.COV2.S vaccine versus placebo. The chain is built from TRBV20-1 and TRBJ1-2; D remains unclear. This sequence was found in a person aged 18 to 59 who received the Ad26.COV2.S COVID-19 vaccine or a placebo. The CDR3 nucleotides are TGCAGTGCAAGACTCAGGAGGGGCTACACCTTC. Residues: CSARLRRGYTF.